This TCR beta chain was observed in a study of cytomegalovirus exposure and HLA in healthy donors. At the level of the study: Earlier work reported some 110 million unique TCR beta sequences from some 170 million T cells.

Study-wide results and caveats: In an earlier analysis, in some 500 donors, most V segments appeared productive either ~90% or ~30% of the time. Later analysis revealed greater clonal expansion in HLA-associated TCR beta chains than in equally common others.

The PCR employed 60 Vbeta primers together with 13 Jbeta primers. Some clones are missing from TCRdb's copy, which holds only in-frame ones; the method was immunoSEQ multiplex PCR. The sample records roughly 110,000 clones, over 70% being singletons. About this clone itself: What it recognizes is unknown. Its ends do not fully match the called genes, so a read error is possible. Other DNA sequences of this sample code for an identical CDR3.

Germline CDR1 reads LNHDA; CDR2 reads SQIVND (reference sequence). The CDR3 runs to 14 residues. The clonotype was recovered from a man aged 30-40 years in good health and CMV-seronegative. Material: PBMCs. V and J are TRBV19 and TRBJ2-1, with a tentative D call TRBD2 (6 bases). In DNA, the CDR3 is TGTGCCAGCAGTATAGGAGGGTCCTACAATGAGCAGTTCTTC. Its protein is CASSIGGSYNEQFF. Variable domain in full (rest from reference TRBV19 and TRBJ2-1): DGGITQSPKYLFRKEGQNVTLSCEQNLNHDAMYWYRQDPGQGLRLIYYSQIVNDFQKGDIAEGYSVSREKKESFPLTVTSAQKNPTAFYLCASSIGGSYNEQFFGPGTRLTVL.